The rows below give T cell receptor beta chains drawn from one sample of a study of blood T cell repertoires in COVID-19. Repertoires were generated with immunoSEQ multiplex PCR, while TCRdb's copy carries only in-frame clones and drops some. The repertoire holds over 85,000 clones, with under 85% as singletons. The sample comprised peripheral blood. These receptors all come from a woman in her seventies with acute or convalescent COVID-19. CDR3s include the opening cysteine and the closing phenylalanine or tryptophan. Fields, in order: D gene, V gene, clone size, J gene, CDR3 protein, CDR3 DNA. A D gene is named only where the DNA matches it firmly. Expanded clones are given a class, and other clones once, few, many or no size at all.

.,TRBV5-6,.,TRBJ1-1,CASSLPSGGSAFF,TGTGCCAGCAGCTTGCCGAGTGGTGGTTCAGCTTTCTTT
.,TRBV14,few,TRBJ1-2,CASSLGQIYGYTF,TGTGCCAGCAGCCTCGGACAGATCTATGGCTACACCTTC
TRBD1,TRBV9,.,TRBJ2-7,CASSVVGDRSYEQYF,TGTGCCAGCAGCGTAGTTGGGGACAGGTCCTACGAGCAGTACTTC
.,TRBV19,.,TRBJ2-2,CASSIDLLALYTGELFF,TGTGCCAGTAGTATAGATCTCTTAGCGTTGTACACCGGGGAGCTGTTTTTT
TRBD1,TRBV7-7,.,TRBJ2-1,CASSLTGDYNEQFF,TGTGCTAGCAGCTTAACAGGGGACTACAATGAGCAGTTCTTC
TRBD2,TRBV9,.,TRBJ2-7,CASQNGEGDEQYF,TGTGCCAGCCAAAACGGGGAGGGCGACGAGCAGTACTTC
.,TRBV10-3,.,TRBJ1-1,CAISESSGYEAFF,TGTGCCATCAGTGAGTCGTCAGGGTACGAAGCTTTCTTT
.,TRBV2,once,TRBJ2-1,CASSEAVPLGPYNEQFF,TGTGCCAGCAGTGAAGCGGTCCCCTTGGGCCCCTACAATGAGCAGTTCTTC
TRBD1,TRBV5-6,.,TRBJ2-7,CASSLGTGIYEQYF,TGTGCCAGCAGCTTGGGGACAGGGATCTACGAGCAGTACTTC
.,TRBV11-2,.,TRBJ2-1,CASSLESGRQFF,TGTGCCAGCAGCTTAGAGTCGGGGAGGCAGTTCTTC
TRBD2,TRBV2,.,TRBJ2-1,CASSHPAGSGGYNEQFF,TGTGCCAGCAGCCACCCGGCGGGGAGCGGGGGATACAATGAGCAGTTCTTC
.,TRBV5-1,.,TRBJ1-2,CASSLGGAANYGYTF,TGCGCCAGCAGCTTGGGAGGTGCCGCTAACTATGGCTACACCTTC
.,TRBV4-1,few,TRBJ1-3,CASSQDRAGVGNTIYF,TGCGCCAGCAGCCAAGATCGGGCAGGGGTAGGCAACACCATATATTTT
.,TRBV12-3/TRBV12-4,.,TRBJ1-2,CASSPRTDYGYTF,TGTGCCAGCAGCCCCCGGACAGACTATGGCTACACCTTC
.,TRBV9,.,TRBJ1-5,CASSVGGSWDQPQHF,TGTGCCAGCAGCGTAGGAGGGTCTTGGGATCAGCCCCAGCATTTT
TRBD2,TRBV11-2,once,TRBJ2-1,CASSLAVYNEQFF,TGTGCCAGCAGCCTAGCGGTCTACAATGAGCAGTTCTTC
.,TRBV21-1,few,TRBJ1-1,CASRGQGLNTEAFF,TGTGCCAGCAGGGGACAGGGGCTAAACACTGAAGCTTTCTTT
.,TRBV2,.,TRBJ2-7,CASNGVFTYEQYF,TGTGCCAGCAACGGAGTCTTTACCTACGAGCAGTACTTC
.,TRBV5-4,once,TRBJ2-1,CASRTWGEARAPFF,TGTGCCAGCAGAACCTGGGGCGAAGCCCGGGCTCCGTTCTTC
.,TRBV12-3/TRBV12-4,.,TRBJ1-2,CASSYLYGYTF,TGTGCCAGCAGTTATCTATATGGCTACACCTTC
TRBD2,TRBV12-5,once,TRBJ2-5,CASGLTASGGVYQETQYF,TGTGCTAGTGGTTTGACGGCTAGCGGGGGAGTGTACCAAGAGACCCAGTACTTC
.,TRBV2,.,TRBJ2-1,CASSEAPRSGNEQFF,TGTGCCAGCAGTGAAGCCCCGAGATCCGGCAATGAGCAGTTCTTC
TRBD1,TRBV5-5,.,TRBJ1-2,CASSSRTGDNQGYTF,TGTGCCAGCAGCTCCCGGACAGGGGATAATCAGGGCTACACCTTC
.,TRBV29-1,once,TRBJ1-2,CSVEEGRGGYTF,TGCAGCGTTGAAGAGGGGAGGGGTGGCTACACCTTC
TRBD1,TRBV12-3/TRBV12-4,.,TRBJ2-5,CASSLGGQGNQYF,TGTGCCAGCAGTTTAGGGGGACAGGGGAACCAGTACTTC
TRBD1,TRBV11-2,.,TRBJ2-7,CASSLGQGRDEQYF,TGTGCCAGCAGCTTAGGACAGGGCAGGGACGAGCAGTACTTC
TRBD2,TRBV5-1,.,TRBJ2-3,CASSRGGVGNTDTQYF,TGCGCCAGCAGCCGCGGGGGGGTAGGAAACACAGATACGCAGTATTTT
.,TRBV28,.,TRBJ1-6,CASSPGRELSPLHF,TGTGCCAGCAGCCCCGGACGGGAGCTTTCACCCCTCCACTTT
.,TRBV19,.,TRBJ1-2,CASRQGSLYGYTF,TGTGCCAGTAGGCAGGGGAGTTTATATGGCTACACCTTC
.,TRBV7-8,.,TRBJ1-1,CASSLHQGSEVTEAFF,TGTGCCAGCAGCTTGCACCAGGGAAGTGAGGTCACTGAAGCTTTCTTT
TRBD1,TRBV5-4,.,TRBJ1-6,CASSAGGQGDSPLHF,TGTGCCAGCAGCGCGGGGGGACAGGGAGATTCACCCCTCCACTTT
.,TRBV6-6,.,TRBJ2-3,CASLTGSLTDTQYF,TGTGCCAGCCTTACAGGGTCCCTCACAGATACGCAGTATTTT
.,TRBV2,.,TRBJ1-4,CASIPTATNEKLFF,TGTGCCAGCATTCCAACAGCAACTAATGAAAAACTGTTTTTT
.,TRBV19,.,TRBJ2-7,CASTQGGVGYEQYF,TGTGCCAGTACCCAAGGGGGGGTCGGCTACGAGCAGTACTTC
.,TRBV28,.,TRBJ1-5,CATSTGFRQPQHF,TGTGCCACCTCAACAGGGTTCAGACAGCCCCAGCATTTT
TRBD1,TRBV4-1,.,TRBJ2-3,CASSPTGLDTQYF,TGCGCCAGCAGTCCGACAGGGTTAGATACGCAGTATTTT
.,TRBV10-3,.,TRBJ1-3,CAIMSSGNTIYF,TGTGCCATCATGAGCTCTGGAAACACCATATATTTT
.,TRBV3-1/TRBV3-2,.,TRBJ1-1,CASSLSDRAEAFF,TGTGCCAGCAGCCTTTCGGACAGAGCTGAAGCTTTCTTT
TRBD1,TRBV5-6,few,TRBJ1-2,CASSLGQGTGYGYTF,TGTGCCAGCAGCTTGGGACAGGGGACTGGCTATGGCTACACCTTC
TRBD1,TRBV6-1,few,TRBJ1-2,CASSELGTGPYGYTF,TGTGCCAGCAGTGAACTCGGGACAGGACCCTATGGCTACACCTTC
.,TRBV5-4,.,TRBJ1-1,CASSLEHGGTEAFF,TGTGCCAGCAGCTTGGAACATGGAGGGACTGAAGCTTTCTTT
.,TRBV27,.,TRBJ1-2,CASSPFMGGADGYTF,TGTGCCAGCAGTCCCTTCATGGGGGGGGCCGATGGCTACACCTTC
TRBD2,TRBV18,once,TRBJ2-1,CASSLLAGSFDEQFF,TGTGCCAGCTCACTTCTAGCGGGGAGTTTCGATGAGCAGTTCTTC
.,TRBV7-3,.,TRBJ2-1,CASSLRAGNEQFF,TGTGCCAGCAGCTTAAGGGCGGGGAATGAGCAGTTCTTC